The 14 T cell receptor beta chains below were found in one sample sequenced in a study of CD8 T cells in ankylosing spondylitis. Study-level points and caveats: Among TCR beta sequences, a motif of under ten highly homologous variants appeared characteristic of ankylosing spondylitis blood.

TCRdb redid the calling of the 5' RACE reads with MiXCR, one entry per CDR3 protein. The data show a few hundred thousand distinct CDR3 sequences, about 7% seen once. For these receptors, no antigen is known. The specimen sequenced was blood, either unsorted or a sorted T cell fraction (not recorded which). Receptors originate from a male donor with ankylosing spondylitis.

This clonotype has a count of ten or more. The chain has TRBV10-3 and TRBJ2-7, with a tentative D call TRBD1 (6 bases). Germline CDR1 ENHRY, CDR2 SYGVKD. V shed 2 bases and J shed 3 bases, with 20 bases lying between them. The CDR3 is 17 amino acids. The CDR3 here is CAISEKGWGLGSYEQYF. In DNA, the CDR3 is TGTGCCATCAGTGAGAAGGGTTGGGGGCTCGGTAGCTACGAGCAGTACTTC.

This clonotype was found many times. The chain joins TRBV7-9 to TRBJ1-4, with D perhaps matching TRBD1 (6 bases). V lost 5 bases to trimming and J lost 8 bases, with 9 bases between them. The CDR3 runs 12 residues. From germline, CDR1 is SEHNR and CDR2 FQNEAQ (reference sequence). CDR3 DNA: TGTGCCAGCAGCGCTACAGGGGAAAAACTGTTTTTT. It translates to CASSATGEKLFF. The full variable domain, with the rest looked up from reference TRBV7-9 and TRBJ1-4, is DTGVSQNPRHKITKRGQNVTFRCDPISEHNRLYWYRQTLGQGPEFLTYFQNEAQLEKSRLLSDRFSAERPKGSFSTLEIQRTEQGDSAMYLCASSATGEKLFFGSGTQLSVL.

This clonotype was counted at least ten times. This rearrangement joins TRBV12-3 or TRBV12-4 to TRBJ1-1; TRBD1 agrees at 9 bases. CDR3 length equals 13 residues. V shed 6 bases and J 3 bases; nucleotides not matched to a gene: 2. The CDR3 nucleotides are TGTGCCAGCAGAGACAGGGGGGACACTGAAGCTTTCTTT. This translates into CASRDRGDTEAFF.

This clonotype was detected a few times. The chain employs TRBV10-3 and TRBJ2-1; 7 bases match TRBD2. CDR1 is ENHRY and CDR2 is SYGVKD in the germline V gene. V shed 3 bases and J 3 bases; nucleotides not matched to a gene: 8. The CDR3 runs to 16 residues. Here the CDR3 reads CAISDPSAGDYNEQFF. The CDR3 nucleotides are TGTGCCATCAGTGACCCTAGCGCGGGGGACTACAATGAGCAGTTCTTC.

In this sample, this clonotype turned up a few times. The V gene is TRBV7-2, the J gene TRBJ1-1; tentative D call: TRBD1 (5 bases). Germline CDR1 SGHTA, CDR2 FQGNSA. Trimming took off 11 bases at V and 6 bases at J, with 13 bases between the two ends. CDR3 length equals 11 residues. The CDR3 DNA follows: TGTGCCGTTCTGGGGCCACCTGAAGCTTTCTTT. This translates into CAVLGPPEAFF.

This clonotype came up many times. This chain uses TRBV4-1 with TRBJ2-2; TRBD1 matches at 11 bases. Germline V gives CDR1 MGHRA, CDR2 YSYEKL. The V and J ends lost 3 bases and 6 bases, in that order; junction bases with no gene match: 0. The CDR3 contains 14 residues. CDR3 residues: CASSQGQGAGELFF. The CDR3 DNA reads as TGCGCCAGCAGCCAGGGACAGGGGGCCGGGGAGCTGTTTTTT.

CDR3 sequence reads: CASSFHQGITYEQYF. Here the CDR3 DNA reads TGTGCCAGCAGCTTTCACCAGGGGATAACCTACGAGCAGTACTTC. The chain uses TRBV5-6 and TRBJ2-7; D is possibly TRBD1 (6 bases). The CDR3 sequence is 15 residues long. V lost 2 bases and J 2 bases, leaving 14 bases between the germline ends. Germline lookup yields CDR1 SGHDT and CDR2 YYEEEE.

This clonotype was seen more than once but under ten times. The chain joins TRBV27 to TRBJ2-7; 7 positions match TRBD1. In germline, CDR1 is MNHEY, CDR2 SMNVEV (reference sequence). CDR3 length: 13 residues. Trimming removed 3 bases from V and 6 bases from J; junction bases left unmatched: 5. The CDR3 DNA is TGTGCCAGCAGTTTTTGGGACAGTGCCGAGCAGTACTTC. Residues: CASSFWDSAEQYF.

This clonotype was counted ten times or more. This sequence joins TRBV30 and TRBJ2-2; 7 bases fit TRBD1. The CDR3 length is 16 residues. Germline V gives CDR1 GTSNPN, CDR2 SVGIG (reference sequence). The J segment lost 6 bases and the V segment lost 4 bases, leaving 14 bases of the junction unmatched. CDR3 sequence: CAWIDREWARAGELFF. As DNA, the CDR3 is TGTGCCTGGATTGACAGGGAATGGGCTAGGGCCGGGGAGCTGTTTTTT.

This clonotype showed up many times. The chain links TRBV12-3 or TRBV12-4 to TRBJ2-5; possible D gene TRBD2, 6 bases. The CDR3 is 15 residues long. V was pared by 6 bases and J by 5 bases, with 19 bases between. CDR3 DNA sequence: TGTGCCAGCAGACCGCATACAGACGGAGGGGAGACCCAGTACTTC. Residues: CASRPHTDGGETQYF.

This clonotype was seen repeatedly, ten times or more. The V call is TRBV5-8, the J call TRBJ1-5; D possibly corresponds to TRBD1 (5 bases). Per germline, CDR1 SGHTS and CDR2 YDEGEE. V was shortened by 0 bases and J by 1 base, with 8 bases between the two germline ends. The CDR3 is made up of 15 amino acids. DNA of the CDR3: TGTGCCAGCAGCTTGGTGGCAGGGAGCAATCAGCCCCAGCATTTT. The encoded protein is CASSLVAGSNQPQHF.

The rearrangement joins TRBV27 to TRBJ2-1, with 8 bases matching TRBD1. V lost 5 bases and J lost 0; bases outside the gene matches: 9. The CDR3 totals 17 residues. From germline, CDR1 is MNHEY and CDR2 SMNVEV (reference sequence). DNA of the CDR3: TGTGCCAGCAGTCTCTATCGGACAGGGAGCTCCTACAATGAGCAGTTCTTC. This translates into CASSLYRTGSSYNEQFF.

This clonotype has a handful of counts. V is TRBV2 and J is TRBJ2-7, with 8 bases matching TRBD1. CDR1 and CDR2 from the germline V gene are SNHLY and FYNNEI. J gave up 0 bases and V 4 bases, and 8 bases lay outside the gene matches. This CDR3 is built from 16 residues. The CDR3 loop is CASSGLGQASSYEQYF. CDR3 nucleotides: TGTGCCAGCAGTGGGTTGGGACAGGCCAGCTCCTACGAGCAGTACTTC.

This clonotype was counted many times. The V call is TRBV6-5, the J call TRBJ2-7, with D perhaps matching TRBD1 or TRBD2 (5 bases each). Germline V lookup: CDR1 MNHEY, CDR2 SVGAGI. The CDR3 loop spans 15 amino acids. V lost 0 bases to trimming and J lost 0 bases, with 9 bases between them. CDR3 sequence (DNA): TGTGCCAGCAGTTACTCAGGGGAGAGCTCCTACGAGCAGTACTTC. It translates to CASSYSGESSYEQYF.